This TCR beta chain is drawn from a study of T cells in Graves' hyperthyroidism and ophthalmopathy. Background on the study: The blood sample was taken at first diagnosis, before treatment began. Study observations and caveats: Median prediction lead before ophthalmopathy onset was about 6.7 months with the model.

Ophthalmopathy patients had Clinical Activity Score at least 3, NOSPECS grade at least 4, duration under 3 months. Diagnostic decisions used clinical symptoms, serum thyroxine and TRAb, thyroid ultrasound and orbital computed tomography. V was pared by 0 bases and J by 4 bases, with 15 bases between. The CDR3 length is 16 residues. Germline lookup yields CDR1 MNHEY and CDR2 SVGAGI. Ten or more counts support this clonotype. Its antigen remains unidentified. TCR beta CDR3 regions were amplified from RNA. An initial round of RT-PCR targeting the TCR CDR3 relied on the HTBI primer set. TCRdb analysed the multiplex PCR reads with MiXCR anew, one entry per CDR3 protein. Of 250,000 to 400,000 distinct CDR3 sequences in the sample, approximately 14% are singletons; the top ten hold 34%.

Sequencing used blood. The sequence derives from a woman between 40 and 55 years old with Graves' ophthalmopathy. V gene TRBV6-5 combines with J gene TRBJ1-2; D is uncertain. CDR3 sequence reads: CASSYSFLESAYGYTF. The CDR3 coding sequence is TGTGCCAGCAGTTACTCCTTCCTGGAGAGTGCCTATGGCTACACCTTC.